Listed below are T cell receptor beta chains from one sample, sequenced in a study of T cell responses to AZD1222 COVID-19 vaccine. Some clones are missing from TCRdb's copy, which holds only in-frame ones; the method was immunoSEQ multiplex PCR. Among 90,000 to 150,000 clones listed, more than 70% were seen once. The specimen comprised peripheral blood, sampled on day 0 of AZD1222 vaccination. All receptors come from an adult in good health. Both conserved end residues are part of each CDR3. A D gene is named only where the DNA matches it firmly. Not every row has a clone size; where given, it reads once, few, many or a size class.

>TRBJ1-3|-|TRBV5-1|-
TGCGCCAGCAGCTTGGGGGCCATGGATACTGGAAACACCATATATTTT
CASSLGAMDTGNTIYF
>TRBJ1-1|-|TRBV4-2|few
TGTGCCAGCAGCCCAGGGGACAAGAACACTGAAGCTTTCTTT
CASSPGDKNTEAFF
>TRBJ1-2|-|TRBV6-5|-
TGTGCCAGCAGACCCGACAGAGACTATGGCTACACCTTC
CASRPDRDYGYTF
>TRBJ2-3|-|TRBV7-2|-
TGTGCCAGCAGCTTAGGCATTGCCACAGATACGCAGTATTTT
CASSLGIATDTQYF
>TRBJ1-3|-|TRBV12-3/TRBV12-4|-
TGTGCCAGCACCCGGTCGGCAGGGAACACCATATATTTT
CASTRSAGNTIYF
>TRBJ2-2|-|TRBV19|few
TGTGCCAGTAGTATCCTTGGAGAAGCGAAGCTGTTTTTT
CASSILGEAKLFF
>TRBJ1-2|-|TRBV5-1|-
TGCGCCAGCAGCTTGGGAGACAGAGACTATGGCTACACCTTC
CASSLGDRDYGYTF
>TRBJ2-5|TRBD2|TRBV5-1|-
TGCGCCAGCACCGACGGACTAGCTGAGACCCAGTACTTC
CASTDGLAETQYF
>TRBJ2-5|-|TRBV11-2|-
TGTGCCAGCAGGTCGGGGTCGACCCAAGAGACCCAGTACTTC
CASRSGSTQETQYF
>TRBJ1-1|-|TRBV19|few
TGTGCCAGTAGTATAGCCGGGAGCACTGAAGCTTTCTTT
CASSIAGSTEAFF
>TRBJ2-1|-|TRBV28|-
TGTGCCAGCAGTCCGACGAGGTGGGGGCAGTTCTTC
CASSPTRWGQFF
>TRBJ2-7|-|TRBV10-3|-
TGTGCCATCAGTGAGCGTTCAACAGGGATTGGCTACGAGCAGTACTTC
CAISERSTGIGYEQYF
>TRBJ2-1|-|TRBV11-2|few
TGTGCCAGCAGCTCCCGAGGGCCTAACTCCTACAATGAGCAGTTCTTC
CASSSRGPNSYNEQFF
>TRBJ1-5|-|TRBV2|-
TGTGCCAGCAGAGAGACAGTGGCGAATCAGCCCCAGCATTTT
CASRETVANQPQHF
>TRBJ2-1|TRBD1|TRBV10-3|-
TGTGCCATCACCGGGACAGGGGACAATGAGCAGTTCTTC
CAITGTGDNEQFF
>TRBJ1-6|-|TRBV7-8|-
TGTGCCAGCAGCTCCGGGGGTCCCCAAATGAATTCACCCCTCCACTTT
CASSSGGPQMNSPLHF
>TRBJ1-6|-|TRBV27|-
TGTGCCAGCAGTTTAACCCCCGAATCACCCCTCCACTTT
CASSLTPESPLHF
>TRBJ2-2|-|TRBV9|-
TGTGCCAGCAGCGTAGAAACCGGGGAGCTGTTTTTT
CASSVETGELFF
>TRBJ1-1|-|TRBV5-1|-
TGCGCCAGCAGCTTGGCTGCAGCTAACACTGAAGCTTTCTTT
CASSLAAANTEAFF
>TRBJ2-6|-|TRBV28|-
TGTGCCAGCTGTTGGGCTGGGGCCAACGTCCTGACTTTC
CASCWAGANVLTF
>TRBJ1-2|-|TRBV24-1|-
TGTGCCACCAGTGATTCTGGGGGTAACTATGGCTACACCTTC
CATSDSGGNYGYTF
>TRBJ2-2|-|TRBV11-2|once
TGTGCCAGCAGCTTATCCACAGGGTTCAGCACCGGGGAGCTGTTTTTT
CASSLSTGFSTGELFF
>TRBJ1-1|-|TRBV5-1|few
TGCGCCAGCAGCTTGGAGGAGGGGCGGAACACTGAAGCTTTCTTT
CASSLEEGRNTEAFF
>TRBJ1-2|TRBD1|TRBV6-2/TRBV6-3|-
TGTGCCAGCAGCCTCCTGACAGGGAGTAACTATGGCTACACCTTC
CASSLLTGSNYGYTF
>TRBJ2-7|TRBD1|TRBV11-2|-
TGTGCCAGCAGCTTGGTGGGACAGACAAACTACGAGCAGTACTTC
CASSLVGQTNYEQYF
>TRBJ1-2|-|TRBV28|-
TGTGCCAGCAGTCCTTACCTTATACAACGGGCTAACTATGGCTACACCTTC
CASSPYLIQRANYGYTF
>TRBJ2-2|-|TRBV3-1/TRBV3-2|-
TGTGCCACGACTAGGACGAACACCGGGGAGCTGTTTTTT
CATTRTNTGELFF
>TRBJ1-2|TRBD1|TRBV2|-
TGTGCCAGCAGTAGAAACAGGGGATTGGCGAGTAACTATGGCTACACCTTC
CASSRNRGLASNYGYTF
>TRBJ2-7|TRBD1|TRBV6-5|-
TGTGCCAGCAGTCCGATTGGGACAGGGGTCTACGAGCAGTACTTC
CASSPIGTGVYEQYF
>TRBJ2-6|-|TRBV20-1|once
TGCAGTGCTAGTTCGGACTCTGGGGCCAACGTCCTGACTTTC
CSASSDSGANVLTF
>TRBJ1-5|-|TRBV27|-
TGTGCCAGCAGTTTCTCCCCCGGGGGGAATAATCAGCCCCAGCATTTT
CASSFSPGGNNQPQHF